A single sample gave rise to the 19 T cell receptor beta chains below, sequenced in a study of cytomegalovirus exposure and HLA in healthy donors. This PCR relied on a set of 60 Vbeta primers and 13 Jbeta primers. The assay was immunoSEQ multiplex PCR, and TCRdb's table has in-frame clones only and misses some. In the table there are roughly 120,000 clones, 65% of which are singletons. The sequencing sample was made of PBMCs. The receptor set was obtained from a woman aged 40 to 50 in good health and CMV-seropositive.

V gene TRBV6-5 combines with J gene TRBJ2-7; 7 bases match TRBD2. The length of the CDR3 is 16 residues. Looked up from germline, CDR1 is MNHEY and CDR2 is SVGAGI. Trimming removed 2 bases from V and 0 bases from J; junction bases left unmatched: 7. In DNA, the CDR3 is TGTGCCAGCAGTTACGTTGGCGGGGGTAGCTCCTACGAGCAGTACTTC. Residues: CASSYVGGGSSYEQYF.

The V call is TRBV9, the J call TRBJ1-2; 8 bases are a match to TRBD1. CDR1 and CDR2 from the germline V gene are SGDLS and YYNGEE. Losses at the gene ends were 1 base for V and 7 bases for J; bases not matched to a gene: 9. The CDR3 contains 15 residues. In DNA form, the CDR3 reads TGTGCCAGCAGCGTATCACGAGACAGGGGTGGTGGCTACACCTTC. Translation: CASSVSRDRGGGYTF.

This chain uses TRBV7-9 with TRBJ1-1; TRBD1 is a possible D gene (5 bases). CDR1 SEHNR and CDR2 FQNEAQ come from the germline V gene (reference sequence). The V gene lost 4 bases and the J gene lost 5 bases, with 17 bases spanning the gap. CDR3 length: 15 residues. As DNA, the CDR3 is TGTGCCAGCAGCTATCGAGCCCAAAAGGGGACTGAAGCTTTCTTT. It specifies CASSYRAQKGTEAFF.

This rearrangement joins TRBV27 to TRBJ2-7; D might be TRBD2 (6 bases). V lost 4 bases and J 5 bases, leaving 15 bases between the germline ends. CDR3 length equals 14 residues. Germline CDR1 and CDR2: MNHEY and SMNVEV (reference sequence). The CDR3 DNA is TGTGCCAGCAGTTCCGACGGGAGTCACGACGAGCAGTACTTC. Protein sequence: CASSSDGSHDEQYF.

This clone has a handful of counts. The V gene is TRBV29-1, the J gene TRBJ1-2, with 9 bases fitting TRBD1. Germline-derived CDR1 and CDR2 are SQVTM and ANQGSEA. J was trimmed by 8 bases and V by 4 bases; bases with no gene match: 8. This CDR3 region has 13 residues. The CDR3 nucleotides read TGCAGCGTTGGATTCACAGGGGGCGACGGCTACACCTTC. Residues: CSVGFTGGDGYTF.

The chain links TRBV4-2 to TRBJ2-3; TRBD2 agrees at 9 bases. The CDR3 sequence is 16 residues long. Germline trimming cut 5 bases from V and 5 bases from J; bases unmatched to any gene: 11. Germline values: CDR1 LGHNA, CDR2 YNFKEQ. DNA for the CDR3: TGTGCCAGCAGCTACTTAGCGGGAGATAGGGGAGATACGCAGTATTTT. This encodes CASSYLAGDRGDTQYF.

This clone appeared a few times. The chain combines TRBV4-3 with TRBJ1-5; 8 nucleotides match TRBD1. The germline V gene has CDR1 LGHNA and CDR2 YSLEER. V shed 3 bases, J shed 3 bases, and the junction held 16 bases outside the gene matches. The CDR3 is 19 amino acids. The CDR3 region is CASSHLLGQGTVFNQPQHF. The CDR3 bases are TGCGCCAGCAGCCACCTCCTCGGACAGGGTACCGTCTTCAATCAGCCCCAGCATTTT.

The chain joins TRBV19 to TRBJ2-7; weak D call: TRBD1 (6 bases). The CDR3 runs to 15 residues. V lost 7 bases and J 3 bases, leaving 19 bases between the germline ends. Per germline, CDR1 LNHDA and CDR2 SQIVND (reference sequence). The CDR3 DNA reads TGTGCCAGTACCCATAAGACAGGCTCCGTCTACGAGCAGTACTTC. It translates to CASTHKTGSVYEQYF.

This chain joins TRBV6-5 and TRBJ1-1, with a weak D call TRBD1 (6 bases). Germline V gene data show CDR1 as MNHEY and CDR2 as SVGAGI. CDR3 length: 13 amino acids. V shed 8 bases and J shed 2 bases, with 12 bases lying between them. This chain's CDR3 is CASSWGLNTEAFF. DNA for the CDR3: TGTGCCAGCTCGTGGGGGCTAAACACTGAAGCTTTCTTT.

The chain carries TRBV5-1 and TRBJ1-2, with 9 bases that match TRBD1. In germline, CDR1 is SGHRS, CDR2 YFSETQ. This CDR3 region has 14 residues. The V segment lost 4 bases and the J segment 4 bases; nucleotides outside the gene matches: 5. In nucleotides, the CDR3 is TGCGCCAGCAGCACCTCACAGGGGGCCTATGGCTACACCTTC. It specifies CASSTSQGAYGYTF.

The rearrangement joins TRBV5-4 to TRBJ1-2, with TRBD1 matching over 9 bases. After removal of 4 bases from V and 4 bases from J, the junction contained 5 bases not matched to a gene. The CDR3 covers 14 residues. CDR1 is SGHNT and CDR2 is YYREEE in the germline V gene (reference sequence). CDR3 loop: CASSRTGDFYGYTF. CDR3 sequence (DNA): TGTGCCAGCAGCAGGACAGGGGACTTCTATGGCTACACCTTC.

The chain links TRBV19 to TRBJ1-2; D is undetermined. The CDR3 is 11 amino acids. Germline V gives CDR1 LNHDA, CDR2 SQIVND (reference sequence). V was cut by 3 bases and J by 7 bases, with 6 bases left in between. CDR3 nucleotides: TGTGCCAGTAGTATCGCAGTTGGCTACACCTTC. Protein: CASSIAVGYTF.

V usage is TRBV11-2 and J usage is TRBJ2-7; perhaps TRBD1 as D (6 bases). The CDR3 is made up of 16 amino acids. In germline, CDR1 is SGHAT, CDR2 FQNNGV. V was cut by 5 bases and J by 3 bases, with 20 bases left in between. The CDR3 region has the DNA TGTGCCAGCAGCCTCACGGCAGGGGATATTGGCTACGAGCAGTACTTC. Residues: CASSLTAGDIGYEQYF. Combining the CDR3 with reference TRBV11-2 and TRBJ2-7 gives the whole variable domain EAGVAQSPRYKIIEKRQSVAFWCNPISGHATLYWYQQILGQGPKLLIQFQNNGVVDDSQLPKDRFSAERLKGVDSTLKIQPAKLEDSAVYLCASSLTAGDIGYEQYFGPGTRLTVT.

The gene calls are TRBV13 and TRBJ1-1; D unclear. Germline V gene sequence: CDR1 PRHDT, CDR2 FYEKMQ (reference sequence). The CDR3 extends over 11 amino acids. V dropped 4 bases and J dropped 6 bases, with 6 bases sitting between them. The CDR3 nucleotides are TGTGCCAGCAGCTCCCACTCTGAAGCTTTCTTT. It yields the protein CASSSHSEAFF.

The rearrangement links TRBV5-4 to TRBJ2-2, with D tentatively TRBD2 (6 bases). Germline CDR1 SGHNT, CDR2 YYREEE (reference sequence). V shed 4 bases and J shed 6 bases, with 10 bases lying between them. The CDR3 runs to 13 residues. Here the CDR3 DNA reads TGTGCCAGCAGCCTTACTAGCCCCGGGGAGCTGTTTTTT. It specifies CASSLTSPGELFF.

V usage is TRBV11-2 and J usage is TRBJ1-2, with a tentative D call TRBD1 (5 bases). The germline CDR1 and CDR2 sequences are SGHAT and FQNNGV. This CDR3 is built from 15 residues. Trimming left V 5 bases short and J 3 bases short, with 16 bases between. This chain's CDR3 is CASSRRRGGDYGYTF. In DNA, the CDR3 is TGTGCCAGCAGCCGACGCCGGGGGGGAGACTATGGCTACACCTTC.

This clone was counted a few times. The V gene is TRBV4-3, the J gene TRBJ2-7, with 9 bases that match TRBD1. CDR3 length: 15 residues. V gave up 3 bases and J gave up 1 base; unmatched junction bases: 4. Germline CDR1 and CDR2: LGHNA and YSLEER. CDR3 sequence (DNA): TGCGCCAGCAGCCAGTCGACAGGGGGGTCCTACGAGCAGTACTTC. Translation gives CASSQSTGGSYEQYF.

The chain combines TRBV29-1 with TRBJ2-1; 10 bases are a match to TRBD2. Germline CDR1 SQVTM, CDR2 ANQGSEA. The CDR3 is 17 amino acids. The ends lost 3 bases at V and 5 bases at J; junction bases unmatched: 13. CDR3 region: CSVEGLMLAGEHNEQFF. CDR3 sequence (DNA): TGCAGCGTTGAGGGCTTGATGCTAGCGGGGGAACACAATGAGCAGTTCTTC.

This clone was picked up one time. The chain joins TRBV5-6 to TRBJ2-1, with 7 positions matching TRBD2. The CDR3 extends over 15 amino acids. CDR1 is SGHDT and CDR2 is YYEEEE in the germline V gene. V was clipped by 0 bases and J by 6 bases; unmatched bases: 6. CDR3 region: CASSLERDYSNEQFF. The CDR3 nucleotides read TGTGCCAGCAGCTTGGAAAGGGACTACTCCAATGAGCAGTTCTTC.